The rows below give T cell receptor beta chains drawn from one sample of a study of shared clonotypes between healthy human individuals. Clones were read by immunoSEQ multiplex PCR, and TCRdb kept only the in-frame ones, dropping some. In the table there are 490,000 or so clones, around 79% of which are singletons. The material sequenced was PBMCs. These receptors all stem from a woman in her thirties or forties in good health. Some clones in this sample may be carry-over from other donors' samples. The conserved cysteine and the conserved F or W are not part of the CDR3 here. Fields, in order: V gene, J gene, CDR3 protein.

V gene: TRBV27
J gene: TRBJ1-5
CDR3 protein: ASSLAGGDNQPQH

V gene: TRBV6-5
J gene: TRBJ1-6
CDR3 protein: ASSYLWGAPSPLH

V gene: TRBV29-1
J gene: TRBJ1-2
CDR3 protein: SAKTGERPDGYT

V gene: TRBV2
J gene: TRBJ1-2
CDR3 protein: ASTPEGGAFGYT

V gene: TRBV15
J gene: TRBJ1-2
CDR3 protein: ATSRGQGGLYT

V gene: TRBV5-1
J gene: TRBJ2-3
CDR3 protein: ASSLVPSGRGTDTQY

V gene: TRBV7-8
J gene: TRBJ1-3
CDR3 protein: ASSEGTGRGNTIY

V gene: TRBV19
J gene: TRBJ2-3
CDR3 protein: ASSRGGRITDTQY

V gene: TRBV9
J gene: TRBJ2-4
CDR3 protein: ASSVGERAYIQY

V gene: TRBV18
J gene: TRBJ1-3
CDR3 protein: ASSPPPRSGNTIY

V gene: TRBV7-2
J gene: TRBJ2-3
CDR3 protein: ASSSPGGWDTQY

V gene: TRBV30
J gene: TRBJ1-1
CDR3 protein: AWNDGNTEAF

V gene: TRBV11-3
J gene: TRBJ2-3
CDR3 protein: ASSFTQADTQY

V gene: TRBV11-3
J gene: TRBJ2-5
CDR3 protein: ASSSGLQETQY

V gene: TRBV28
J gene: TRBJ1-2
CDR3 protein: ASSSGQGSSGYT

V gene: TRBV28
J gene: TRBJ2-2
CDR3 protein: ASSSSGRVPGELF

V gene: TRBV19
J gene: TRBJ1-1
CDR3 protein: ATTQGTGIVNTEAF

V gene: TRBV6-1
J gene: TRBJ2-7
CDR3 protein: ASSTPGLATYEQY

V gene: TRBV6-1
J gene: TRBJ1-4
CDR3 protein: ASSVHTGITNEKLF

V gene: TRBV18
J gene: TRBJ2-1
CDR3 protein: ASSTTSGSNNEQF